The 24 T cell receptor beta chains listed next were all sequenced from one sample in a study of blood T cell repertoires in COVID-19. The data were produced by immunoSEQ multiplex PCR, yet TCRdb's version contains in-frame clones alone and is incomplete. The repertoire consists of around 130,000 clones, with about 87% occurring once and the leading ten covering over 9.5%. Sequencing was performed on peripheral blood. These receptors all come from a man in his fifties or sixties with active or convalescent COVID-19.

The genes are TRBV6-4 and TRBJ2-1; 11 bases line up with TRBD2. The CDR3 loop spans 15 amino acids. Germline loops: CDR1 MRHNA, CDR2 SNTAGT. V shed 6 bases and J 11 bases; nucleotides not matched to a gene: 12. This CDR3 reads CASSQMPGLAAKQFF. DNA for the CDR3: TGTGCCAGCAGCCAAATGCCGGGACTAGCGGCCAAGCAGTTCTTC.

The chain uses TRBV27 and TRBJ1-2; 8 bases align to TRBD1. V shed 5 bases and J 8 bases; nucleotides not matched to a gene: 7. The CDR3 has 13 amino acids. Germline V CDR1 and CDR2: MNHEY, SMNVEV (reference sequence). The CDR3 protein is CASSVGQGSGYTF. CDR3 in DNA: TGTGCCAGCAGTGTAGGACAGGGTTCGGGCTACACCTTC.

The CDR3 here is CASSSTPGGGFEQYF. The CDR3 DNA sequence: TGTGCCAGCAGTTCGACACCCGGGGGTGGGTTCGAGCAGTACTTC. This chain uses TRBV28 with TRBJ2-7; D possibly corresponds to TRBD2 (6 bases). The germline CDR1 and CDR2 sequences are MDHEN and SYDVKM. V was clipped by 4 bases and J by 6 bases, with 19 bases between them. The CDR3 runs 15 residues.

The chain uses TRBV5-6 and TRBJ1-6; 10 nucleotides match TRBD1. CDR1 and CDR2 from the germline V gene are SGHDT and YYEEEE. The CDR3 contains 15 residues. The trim removed 0 bases at V and 11 bases at J, leaving 5 bases unmatched. CDR3 DNA sequence: TGTGCCAGCAGCTTGGCCGGGACAGGGGCAACACCCCTCCACTTT. It specifies CASSLAGTGATPLHF.

The chain combines TRBV19 with TRBJ2-3, with 8 bases matching TRBD2. V lost 3 bases, J lost 5 bases, and 4 bases stayed unmatched. CDR3 size: 14 residues. Germline CDR1 is LNHDA and CDR2 is SQIVND (reference sequence). This CDR3 is CASSIGAGGDTQYF. CDR3 bases: TGTGCCAGTAGTATCGGCGCGGGAGGAGATACGCAGTATTTT.

This rearrangement joins TRBV9 to TRBJ2-3, with 12 bases matching TRBD2. This CDR3 is 16 amino acids long. CDR1 is SGDLS and CDR2 is YYNGEE in the germline V gene. V shed 0 bases, J shed 5 bases, and the junction held 4 bases outside the gene matches. In DNA form, the CDR3 reads TGTGCCAGCAGCGTAGGACTAGCGGGAGCTGGAGATACGCAGTATTTT. Translated, it gives CASSVGLAGAGDTQYF. Drawing the rest from reference TRBV9 and TRBJ2-3, the complete variable domain is DSGVTQTPKHLITATGQRVTLRCSPRSGDLSVYWYQQSLDQGLQFLIQYYNGEERAKGNILERFSAQQFPDLHSELNLSSLELGDSALYFCASSVGLAGAGDTQYFGPGTRLTVL.

The rearrangement links TRBV4-2 to TRBJ2-3; TRBD2 aligns across 8 bases. This CDR3 is 15 amino acids long. CDR1 LGHNA and CDR2 YNFKEQ come from the germline V gene. The ends lost 3 bases at V and 1 base at J; junction bases unmatched: 3. The CDR3 loop reads CASSQETSGTDTQYF. The CDR3 nucleotides read TGTGCCAGCAGCCAGGAGACTAGCGGCACAGATACGCAGTATTTT.

V and J are TRBV7-2 and TRBJ1-2; tentative D call: TRBD1 (6 bases). The germline V and J ends were trimmed by 2 bases and 2 bases, with 15 bases remaining between them. CDR1 and CDR2 (germline): SGHTA, FQGNSA. This CDR3 is 16 amino acids long. In nucleotides, the CDR3 is TGTGCCAGCAGCTTAATCCGAGCGACAGGAAACTATGGCTACACCTTC. This codes for CASSLIRATGNYGYTF.

The chain is built from TRBV11-3 and TRBJ2-3; 8 positions match TRBD2. Germline loops: CDR1 SGHNT, CDR2 YENEEA. CDR3 length: 15 amino acids. The trim removed 4 bases at V and 2 bases at J, leaving 5 bases unmatched. In DNA form, the CDR3 reads TGTGCCAGCAGCTCTCCAGCGGGAGACACAGATACGCAGTATTTT. This gives the protein CASSSPAGDTDTQYF.

This chain connects TRBV19 to TRBJ2-7; 7 nucleotides agree with TRBD2. Germline values: CDR1 LNHDA, CDR2 SQIVND (reference sequence). V shed 6 bases, J shed 7 bases, and the junction held 12 bases outside the gene matches. The CDR3 contains 14 residues. This CDR3 reads CASSSAGGTTEQYF. The CDR3 DNA reads as TGTGCCAGTAGCTCCGCCGGGGGGACTACGGAGCAGTACTTC.

The CDR3 nucleotides read TGTGCCAGTACTAGTAGACCGGGGAGATATGGCTACACCTTC. Its protein product is CASTSRPGRYGYTF. This chain connects TRBV19 to TRBJ1-2; D call uncertain. The CDR3 has 14 amino acids. Germline V gene data show CDR1 as LNHDA and CDR2 as SQIVND (reference sequence). Trimming removed 7 bases at V and 5 bases at J, with 17 bases between. The full variable domain, completed using reference TRBV19 and TRBJ1-2, is DGGITQSPKYLFRKEGQNVTLSCEQNLNHDAMYWYRQDPGQGLRLIYYSQIVNDFQKGDIAEGYSVSREKKESFPLTVTSAQKNPTAFYLCASTSRPGRYGYTFGSGTRLTVV.

The rearrangement uses TRBV27 and TRBJ2-7, with a possible D match to TRBD1 (6 bases). Germline CDR1 is MNHEY and CDR2 is SMNVEV (reference sequence). V was shortened by 0 bases and J by 0 bases, with 9 bases between the two germline ends. CDR3 length: 15 residues. CDR3 sequence (DNA): TGTGCCAGCAGTTTATCTGACAGGAGCTCCTACGAGCAGTACTTC. Amino acids: CASSLSDRSSYEQYF.

This chain joins TRBV9 and TRBJ2-5; possible D gene TRBD1, 6 bases. CDR3 size: 15 residues. Trimming left V 0 bases short and J 1 base short, with 10 bases between. Germline values: CDR1 SGDLS, CDR2 YYNGEE. In DNA form, the CDR3 reads TGTGCCAGCAGCGTAGGCCCGACAGGCCAAGAGACCCAGTACTTC. Its translation is CASSVGPTGQETQYF.

The rearrangement links TRBV15 to TRBJ2-3; a weak D match, TRBD1 (6 bases). Trimming cost V 0 bases and J 1 base, with 11 bases left between them. This CDR3 is 16 amino acids long. Germline CDR1 reads LNHNV; CDR2 reads YYDKDF (reference sequence). The CDR3 here is CATSRDRTGRTDTQYF. The CDR3 bases are TGTGCCACCAGCAGAGATCGCACAGGGCGCACAGATACGCAGTATTTT.

This chain uses TRBV18 with TRBJ2-7, with TRBD2 as a possible D gene (6 bases). In germline, CDR1 is KGHSH, CDR2 LQKENI. V shed 3 bases and J shed 3 bases, with 15 bases lying between them. The CDR3 runs to 15 residues. The CDR3 DNA follows: TGTGCCAGCTCACCGAACCGGGACTCCAACTACGAGCAGTACTTC. Protein sequence: CASSPNRDSNYEQYF. Supplemented by reference TRBV18 and TRBJ2-7, the full variable domain reads NAGVMQNPRHLVRRRGQEARLRCSPMKGHSHVYWYRQLPEEGLKFMVYLQKENIIDESGMPKERFSAEFPKEGPSILRIQQVVRGDSAAYFCASSPNRDSNYEQYFGPGTRLTVT.

The V gene is TRBV18, the J gene TRBJ2-2, with TRBD1 matching over 7 bases. Germline V gives CDR1 KGHSH, CDR2 LQKENI. The CDR3 loop spans 16 amino acids. The V gene end was trimmed by 3 bases and the J gene end by 1 base; junction bases not matched to a gene: 5. In DNA, the CDR3 is TGTGCCAGCTCACCGGGAAGGGGGCGGAACACCGGGGAGCTGTTTTTT. Amino acids: CASSPGRGRNTGELFF. Full variable domain (outside the CDR3, taken from reference TRBV18 and TRBJ2-2): NAGVMQNPRHLVRRRGQEARLRCSPMKGHSHVYWYRQLPEEGLKFMVYLQKENIIDESGMPKERFSAEFPKEGPSILRIQQVVRGDSAAYFCASSPGRGRNTGELFFGEGSRLTVL.

A few counts support this clone. The CDR3 sequence: CASSLNMGAQSDTQYF. The CDR3 DNA follows: TGTGCCAGCAGCTTAAATATGGGGGCACAGTCAGATACGCAGTATTTT. V usage is TRBV11-1 and J usage is TRBJ2-3, with TRBD1 as a possible D gene (6 bases). Per the germline V gene, CDR1 is SGHAT and CDR2 is FQDESV (reference sequence). Trimming took 2 bases from V and 4 from J, leaving 16 bases between them. The CDR3 extends over 16 amino acids.

The chain couples TRBV19 to TRBJ1-3; D is unclear. Germline CDR1 is LNHDA and CDR2 is SQIVND (reference sequence). V was cut by 6 bases and J by 3 bases, with 6 bases left in between. This CDR3 comprises 12 residues. Written as DNA, the CDR3 is TGTGCCAGTAGCTATGTTGGAAACACCATATATTTT. Amino acids: CASSYVGNTIYF.

The chain uses TRBV11-2 and TRBJ2-3, with D possibly TRBD2 on 5 matching bases. Trimming took off 1 base at V and 0 bases at J, with 5 bases between the two ends. Germline V gene lookup returns CDR1 SGHAT and CDR2 FQNNGV. The CDR3 totals 14 residues. The CDR3 sequence: CASSLGTSTDTQYF. As DNA, the CDR3 is TGTGCCAGCAGCTTAGGGACTAGCACAGATACGCAGTATTTT.

The V and J genes are TRBV19 and TRBJ1-6, with D unresolved. The ends were cut back, 7 bases at V and 6 bases at J, with 13 bases in the middle. This CDR3 is 14 amino acids long. The V gene's germline CDR1 is LNHDA and CDR2 SQIVND (reference sequence). CDR3 nucleotides: TGTGCCAGTACAGGAGAGAGCGGTAATTCACCCCTCCACTTT. This encodes CASTGESGNSPLHF. Full variable domain (remainder filled in from reference TRBV19 and TRBJ1-6): DGGITQSPKYLFRKEGQNVTLSCEQNLNHDAMYWYRQDPGQGLRLIYYSQIVNDFQKGDIAEGYSVSREKKESFPLTVTSAQKNPTAFYLCASTGESGNSPLHFGNGTRLTVT.

This chain links TRBV19 with TRBJ1-3; TRBD1 agrees at 9 bases. Germline loops: CDR1 LNHDA, CDR2 SQIVND (reference sequence). There are 17 residues in the CDR3. V lost 6 bases to trimming and J lost 0 bases; unmatched junction nucleotides: 9. The chain's CDR3 is CASRGTGKIDSGNTIYF. CDR3 in DNA: TGTGCCAGTAGGGGGACAGGGAAGATAGACTCTGGAAACACCATATATTTT.

The chain carries TRBV9 and TRBJ1-6; weak D call: TRBD1 (5 bases). Trimming stripped 4 bases from V and 5 bases from J, with 10 bases between. The CDR3 length is 14 residues. Looked up from germline, CDR1 is SGDLS and CDR2 is YYNGEE. The DNA of the CDR3 is TGTGCCAGCAGCCCGCGACAGAATAATTCACCCCTCCACTTT. Protein sequence: CASSPRQNNSPLHF.

The chain has TRBV5-4 and TRBJ1-6, with D unclear. In germline, CDR1 is SGHNT, CDR2 YYREEE (reference sequence). The CDR3 consists of 17 residues. Trimming left V 3 bases short and J 0 bases short, with 13 bases between. CDR3 sequence reads: CASSSSSPSSYNSPLHF. For the CDR3, the DNA is TGTGCCAGCAGCTCCTCAAGTCCCAGCTCCTATAATTCACCCCTCCACTTT. The full variable domain, completed using reference TRBV5-4 and TRBJ1-6, is ETGVTQSPTHLIKTRGQQVTLRCSSQSGHNTVSWYQQALGQGPQFIFQYYREEENGRGNFPPRFSGLQFPNYSSELNVNALELDDSALYLCASSSSSPSSYNSPLHFGNGTRLTVT.

Written as DNA, the CDR3 is TGTGCCAGCAGGCCCAGAGGGACAGGGGACAGTGAAGCTTTCTTT. Amino acid sequence: CASRPRGTGDSEAFF. The rearrangement joins TRBV27 to TRBJ1-1, with 10 bases lining up with TRBD1. V trimming: 6 bases; J trimming: 7 bases; junction bases outside the gene matches: 11. Germline-derived CDR1 and CDR2 are MNHEY and SMNVEV (reference sequence). This CDR3 contains 15 residues.